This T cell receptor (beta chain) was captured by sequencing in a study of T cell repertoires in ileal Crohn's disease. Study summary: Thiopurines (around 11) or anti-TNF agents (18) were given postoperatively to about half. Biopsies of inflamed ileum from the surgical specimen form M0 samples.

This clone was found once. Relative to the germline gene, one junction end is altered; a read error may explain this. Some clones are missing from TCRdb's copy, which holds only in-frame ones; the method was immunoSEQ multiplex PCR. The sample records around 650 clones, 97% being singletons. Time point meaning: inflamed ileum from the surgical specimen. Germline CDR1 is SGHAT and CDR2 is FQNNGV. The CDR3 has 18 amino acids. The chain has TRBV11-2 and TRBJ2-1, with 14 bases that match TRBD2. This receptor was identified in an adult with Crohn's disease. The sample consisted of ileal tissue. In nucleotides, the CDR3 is TGTGCCAGCAGCTGGGTAAGACTAGCGGGGGGGCTAGATGATGAGCGGTTCTTC. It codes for CASSWVRLAGGLDDERFF. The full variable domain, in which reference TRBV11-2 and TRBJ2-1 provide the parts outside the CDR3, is EAGVAQSPRYKIIEKRQSVAFWCNPISGHATLYWYQQILGQGPKLLIQFQNNGVVDDSQLPKDRFSAERLKGVDSTLKIQPAKLEDSAVYLCASSWVRLAGGLDDERFFGPGTRLTVL.